This TCR beta chain emerged from a study of T cells in Graves' hyperthyroidism and ophthalmopathy. Turning to the study itself: Upon initial diagnosis and before any treatment, peripheral blood was collected.

Participants, patients aged 18 to 65, had newly diagnosed hyperthyroidism with a duration under 2 months. Trimming cost V 5 bases and J 4 bases, with 17 bases left between them. The CDR3 contains 14 residues. Germline V CDR1 and CDR2: DFQATT, SNEGSKA (reference sequence). Template material for amplifying TCR beta CDR3 regions consisted of RNA transcripts. TCR CDR3 regions were first amplified by RT-PCR with HTBI primers. MiXCR, run by TCRdb on the multiplex PCR reads, gives a single entry per CDR3 protein. Among 300,000 to 400,000 distinct CDR3 sequences listed, 11% to 15% were seen once. About this clonotype: Its antigen is as yet unknown.

Findings and limits, study-wide: Model-based prediction identified ophthalmopathy a median roughly six months prior to its onset.

Material: blood. The sequence was obtained from a woman aged 25 to 39 with Graves' hyperthyroidism. The gene calls are TRBV20-1 and TRBJ1-2, with D tentatively TRBD1 (6 bases). The CDR3 here is CSALHGQRSYGYTF. CDR3 coding DNA: TGCAGTGCTCTCCACGGACAGCGGAGCTATGGCTACACCTTC.